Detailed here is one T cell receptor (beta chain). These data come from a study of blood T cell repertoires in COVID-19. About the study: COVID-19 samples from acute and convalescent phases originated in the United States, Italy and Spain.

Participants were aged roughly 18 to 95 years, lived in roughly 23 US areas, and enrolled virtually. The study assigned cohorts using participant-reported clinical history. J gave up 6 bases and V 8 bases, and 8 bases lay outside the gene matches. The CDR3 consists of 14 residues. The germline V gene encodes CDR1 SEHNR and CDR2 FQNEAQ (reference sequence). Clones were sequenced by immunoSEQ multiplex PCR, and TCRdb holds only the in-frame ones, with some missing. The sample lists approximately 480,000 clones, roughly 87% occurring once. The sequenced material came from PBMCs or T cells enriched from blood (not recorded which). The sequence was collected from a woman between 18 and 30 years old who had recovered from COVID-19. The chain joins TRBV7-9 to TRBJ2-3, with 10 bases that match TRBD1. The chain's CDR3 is CASQRDRGLDTQYF. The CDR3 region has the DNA TGTGCCAGCCAGCGGGACAGGGGTCTGGATACGCAGTATTTT. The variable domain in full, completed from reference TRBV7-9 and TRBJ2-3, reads DTGVSQNPRHKITKRGQNVTFRCDPISEHNRLYWYRQTLGQGPEFLTYFQNEAQLEKSRLLSDRFSAERPKGSFSTLEIQRTEQGDSAMYLCASQRDRGLDTQYFGPGTRLTVL.